These 25 T cell receptor beta chains came from one sample sequenced in a study of T cell repertoires in cytomegalovirus infection. TCRdb itself ran the reads through MiXCR, one entry per CDR3 protein. Of roughly 720,000 distinct CDR3 sequences listed, less than 40% were seen once; the top ten hold around 3%. Sequencing was performed on PBMCs. The source is a human donor in good health (CMV status not recorded). Some clones in this sample may be carry-over from other donors' samples.

This clonotype was recorded a few times. V is TRBV7-6 and J is TRBJ1-2; unclear D gene. The CDR3 is 14 amino acids. Germline CDR1 and CDR2: SGHVS and FNYEAQ. V was trimmed by 5 bases and J by 4 bases, leaving 14 bases between them. CDR3 bases: TGTGCCAGCAGCCCGCTCCGGACGATCTATGGCTACACCTTC. Translating gives CASSPLRTIYGYTF.

The chain is built from TRBV7-9 and TRBJ1-5; TRBD1 agrees at 9 bases. Trimming removed 5 bases from V and 11 bases from J; junction bases left unmatched: 25. The CDR3 covers 19 residues. Per the germline V gene, CDR1 is SEHNR and CDR2 is FQNEAQ (reference sequence). In DNA form, the CDR3 reads TGTGCCAGCAGCGGTACAGGGGGCGCGGACCCCTGGCGTAAAGGGGCCCAGCATTTT. It encodes CASSGTGGADPWRKGAQHF.

V is TRBV6-6 and J is TRBJ2-3, with 8 positions matching TRBD2. Trimming at V came to 2 bases and at J to 6 bases, leaving 22 bases not matched to a gene. This CDR3 is 20 amino acids long. CDR1 MNHNY and CDR2 SVGAGI come from the germline V gene (reference sequence). CDR3 residues: CASSYPIMSGGPTTGDTQYF. In nucleotides, the CDR3 is TGTGCCAGCAGTTACCCCATAATGTCGGGGGGGCCAACAACTGGGGATACGCAGTATTTT.

This clonotype showed up just a few times. CDR3 in amino acids: CASRVAVGVAGRNEQFF. Here the CDR3 DNA reads TGTGCCAGCAGAGTAGCCGTGGGAGTAGCGGGAAGGAATGAGCAGTTCTTC. The V gene is TRBV7-9, the J gene TRBJ2-1; 8 bases line up with TRBD2. V gave up 6 bases and J gave up 7 bases; unmatched junction bases: 17. Germline CDR1 and CDR2: SEHNR and FQNEAQ (reference sequence). CDR3 length: 17 amino acids.

In its sample, this clonotype was seen once. The chain carries TRBV28 and TRBJ1-1, with D unclear. CDR1 is MDHEN and CDR2 is SYDVKM in the germline V gene. The CDR3 sequence is 10 residues long. The ends were cut back, 7 bases at V and 2 bases at J, with 2 bases in the middle. CDR3 bases: TGTGCCAGCATTAACACTGAAGCTTTCTTT. This gives the protein CASINTEAFF.

Note on this clonotype: This CDR3 fails to terminate in the conserved phenylalanine or tryptophan, so it likely reflects a read error. The DNA is omitted, as the CDR3 cannot be located on it reliably, and the CDR3 follows TCRdb's listing. The chain has TRBV20-1 and TRBJ1-1. CDR1 and CDR2 from the germline V gene are DFQATT and SNEGSKA (reference sequence). Both ends counted, the CDR3 spans 12 residues. The CDR3 sequence is CSATDRNTEVFC.

This chain links TRBV28 with TRBJ2-4, with TRBD1 as a possible D gene (5 bases). The germline V gene has CDR1 MDHEN and CDR2 SYDVKM. V was cut by 8 bases and J by 0 bases, with 20 bases left in between. This CDR3 comprises 17 residues. The CDR3 sequence is CASGGTGYPVAKNIQYF. In nucleotides, the CDR3 is TGTGCCAGCGGTGGAACAGGCTACCCCGTAGCCAAAAACATTCAGTACTTC.

Only a few counts were recorded for this clonotype. The rearrangement uses TRBV6-5 and TRBJ1-1; 7 bases are a match to TRBD1. J was trimmed by 5 bases and V by 7 bases; bases with no gene match: 10. The length of the CDR3 is 14 residues. Germline CDR1 MNHEY, CDR2 SVGAGI. DNA of the CDR3: TGTGCCAGCACCCAACAGGGGATTGATACTGAAGCTTTCTTT. Translating it yields CASTQQGIDTEAFF.

This clonotype was detected many times. The chain joins TRBV7-8 to TRBJ2-7; 8 nucleotides match TRBD2. This CDR3 is built from 14 residues. J gave up 4 bases and V 4 bases, and 6 bases lay outside the gene matches. Germline CDR1 reads SGHVS; CDR2 reads FQNEAQ. The CDR3 region is CASSSLAGAYEQYF. CDR3 coding DNA: TGTGCCAGCAGCTCCCTAGCGGGCGCGTACGAGCAGTACTTC.

This rearrangement joins TRBV4-1 to TRBJ2-2; 7 nucleotides match TRBD1. In germline, CDR1 is MGHRA, CDR2 YSYEKL. J lost 0 bases, V lost 1 base, and 8 bases had no gene match. The CDR3 runs 18 residues. Here the CDR3 DNA reads TGCGCCAGCAGCCAAGTGGGACAGCCCCCCGCGAACACCGGGGAGCTGTTTTTT. Translating it yields CASSQVGQPPANTGELFF.

The genes are TRBV20-1 and TRBJ2-7; D is uncertain. The CDR3 runs to 11 residues. V was trimmed by 3 bases and J by 6 bases, leaving 9 bases between them. CDR1 is DFQATT, CDR2 SNEGSKA, per germline (reference sequence). In DNA, the CDR3 is TGCAGTGCTAGGGGGTCCCTCGAGCAGTACTTC. Amino acids: CSARGSLEQYF.

J is TRBJ1-1 and V is TRBV5-6; D may be TRBD1 (5 bases). The V end was cut by 1 base, the J end by 1 base, with 17 bases between. This CDR3 region has 17 residues. Germline-derived CDR1 and CDR2 are SGHDT and YYEEEE. DNA for the CDR3: TGTGCCAGCAGCTTGCAGGGTCCCATGCTTAAGAACACTGAAGCTTTCTTT. Residues: CASSLQGPMLKNTEAFF.

This clonotype showed up just once. The CDR3 loop reads CASRTTGLINFIDEQFF. The CDR3 nucleotides are TGTGCCAGCCGAACCACGGGGCTGATCAATTTTATCGATGAGCAGTTCTTC. The chain recombines TRBV27 with TRBJ2-1; D may be TRBD1 or TRBD2 (5 bases each). Per germline, CDR1 MNHEY and CDR2 SMNVEV (reference sequence). The CDR3 has 17 amino acids. V lost 8 bases, J lost 8 bases, and 28 bases lay in between.

The gene calls are TRBV12-3 or TRBV12-4 and TRBJ2-7; TRBD1 matches 8 bases. The CDR3 consists of 14 residues. V gave up 8 bases and J gave up 2 bases; unmatched junction bases: 8. The CDR3 DNA sequence: TGTGCCAGCGGAATGACAGGGGTAACCTACGAGCAGTACTTC. Encoded protein: CASGMTGVTYEQYF.

This clonotype was counted many times. The rearrangement joins TRBV7-2 to TRBJ1-3; D is undetermined. Germline loops: CDR1 SGHTA, CDR2 FQGNSA. The CDR3 loop spans 16 amino acids. V was shortened by 1 base and J by 0 bases, with 10 bases between the two germline ends. This chain's CDR3 is CASSLGPPTSGNTIYF. As DNA, the CDR3 is TGTGCCAGCAGCTTAGGCCCGCCTACCTCTGGAAACACCATATATTTT.

The chain employs TRBV20-1 and TRBJ1-1; 7 nucleotides agree with TRBD1. The ends lost 6 bases at V and 0 bases at J; junction bases unmatched: 10. This CDR3 has 15 residues. Germline V gene lookup returns CDR1 DFQATT and CDR2 SNEGSKA (reference sequence). The CDR3 region is CSASPGTELNTEAFF. Written as DNA, the CDR3 is TGCAGTGCCAGTCCCGGGACAGAGCTGAACACTGAAGCTTTCTTT.

This clonotype has only a few counts. This rearrangement joins TRBV19 to TRBJ2-3; D possibly matches TRBD1 or TRBD2 (5 bases each). V lost 1 base and J lost 2, with 10 bases in between. Germline assignment: CDR1 LNHDA and CDR2 SQIVND (reference sequence). The CDR3 totals 15 residues. This chain's CDR3 is CASSIAGPNTDTQYF. DNA for the CDR3: TGTGCCAGTAGTATAGCGGGGCCGAACACAGATACGCAGTATTTT.

This chain links TRBV2 with TRBJ2-1, with 7 bases matching TRBD2. The CDR3 has 14 amino acids. Germline V gene sequence: CDR1 SNHLY, CDR2 FYNNEI. V lost 5 bases to trimming and J lost 7 bases; unmatched junction nucleotides: 8. Here the CDR3 reads CASSFLGEGNEQFF. DNA for the CDR3: TGTGCCAGCAGTTTCCTAGGGGAGGGGAATGAGCAGTTCTTC.

This clonotype was seen just once. The genes are TRBV10-2 and TRBJ2-3, with a possible D match to TRBD2 (6 bases). CDR1 is WSHSY and CDR2 is SAAADI in the germline V gene. The CDR3 contains 14 residues. Trimming took off 6 bases at V and 4 bases at J, with 14 bases between the two ends. The CDR3 loop is CASRLEGPADTQYF. CDR3 nucleotides: TGCGCCAGCAGATTGGAGGGGCCGGCAGATACGCAGTATTTT.

As regards this clonotype: Compared with germline, one end of the junction differs, possibly owing to a read error. The rearrangement uses TRBV10-3 and TRBJ2-1; perhaps D is TRBD1 or TRBD2 (5 bases each). This CDR3 contains 15 residues. Germline V gene data show CDR1 as ENHRY and CDR2 as SYGVKD. CDR3 nucleotide sequence: TGTGCCATCGGTGAACCGGGACCCACCTACAATGAGCAGTTCTTC. As protein: CAIGEPGPTYNEQFF.

The chain recombines TRBV28 with TRBJ2-1; D remains ambiguous. Trimming pared 10 bases from V and 9 bases from J, leaving 13 bases between. The germline V gene has CDR1 MDHEN and CDR2 SYDVKM. CDR3 size: 11 residues. As DNA, the CDR3 is TGTGCCACGAAGTTGAATGGTGAGCAGTTCTTC. Translated: CATKLNGEQFF.

Only a few counts were recorded for this clonotype. J is TRBJ2-1 and V is TRBV19; D may be TRBD2 (6 bases). Trimming took 4 bases from V and 5 from J, leaving 12 bases between them. This CDR3 is 14 amino acids long. CDR1 and CDR2 (germline): LNHDA, SQIVND (reference sequence). The CDR3 sequence: CASSNPGLNNEQFF. CDR3 nucleotides: TGTGCCAGTAGTAACCCGGGACTCAACAATGAGCAGTTCTTC.

This clonotype was picked up a small number of times. V is TRBV7-6 and J is TRBJ2-7, with TRBD1 as a possible D gene (5 bases). CDR3 length: 14 amino acids. Germline lookup yields CDR1 SGHVS and CDR2 FNYEAQ. V lost 2 bases and J 3 bases, leaving 11 bases between the germline ends. CDR3 protein: CASSLRQSDYEQYF. The DNA for the CDR3 is TGTGCCAGCAGCTTAAGACAGTCCGACTACGAGCAGTACTTC.

This clonotype appeared many times. The J gene is TRBJ1-1, the V gene TRBV12-3 or TRBV12-4; maybe TRBD1 (6 bases). The length of the CDR3 is 13 residues. Trimming cost V 2 bases and J 6 bases, with 10 bases left between them. CDR3: CASSLRGRAEAFF. CDR3 coding DNA: TGTGCCAGCAGTTTAAGGGGGAGAGCTGAAGCTTTCTTT.

J is TRBJ2-1 and V is TRBV12-3 or TRBV12-4, with 7 bases aligning to TRBD2. This CDR3 comprises 13 residues. V was clipped by 4 bases and J by 7 bases; unmatched bases: 4. This CDR3 reads CASSSTSRNEQFF. In DNA, the CDR3 is TGTGCCAGCAGTTCGACTAGCCGTAATGAGCAGTTCTTC.